These T cell receptor beta chains were read from a single sample in a study of blood T cell repertoires in COVID-19. Some clones are missing from TCRdb's copy, which holds only in-frame ones; the method was immunoSEQ multiplex PCR. Among fewer than 100,000 clones listed, 85% were seen once. The sequenced sample was peripheral blood. These receptors all stem from a man between 60 and 70 years old with acute or convalescent COVID-19. CDR3s include the opening cysteine and the closing phenylalanine or tryptophan. A D gene is named only where the DNA matches it firmly. The size entry is marked missing in some rows and otherwise reads once, few, many or a size class.

D | J | size | length | V | CDR3 | DNA
NA | TRBJ2-3 | NA | 12 | TRBV5-4 | CASRRDTDTQYF | TGTGCCAGCAGACGAGACACAGATACGCAGTATTTT
TRBD2 | TRBJ2-5 | NA | 14 | TRBV19 | CASSGNSGSGTQYF | TGTGCCAGTAGTGGGAATAGCGGGAGTGGGACCCAGTACTTC
NA | TRBJ2-1 | once | 14 | TRBV11-2 | CASSVGRSYNEQFF | TGTGCCAGCAGCGTAGGGAGGTCCTACAATGAGCAGTTCTTC
NA | TRBJ1-2 | NA | 14 | TRBV3-1/TRBV3-2 | CASSQTGEAVIYTF | TGTGCCAGCAGCCAAACCGGGGAGGCAGTAATCTACACCTTC
TRBD2 | TRBJ2-1 | few | 15 | TRBV18 | CASSPRGGEYNEQFF | TGTGCCAGCTCACCCCGGGGAGGGGAGTACAATGAGCAGTTCTTC
NA | TRBJ1-1 | NA | 13 | TRBV4-3 | CASSRREDTEAFF | TGCGCCAGCAGCCGGAGAGAAGACACTGAAGCTTTCTTT
TRBD1 | TRBJ2-2 | NA | 15 | TRBV5-1 | CASSPGQGGTGELFF | TGCGCCAGCTCCCCGGGACAGGGGGGAACCGGGGAGCTGTTTTTT
NA | TRBJ2-2 | NA | 16 | TRBV12-1 | CASSFGGGKNTGELFF | TGTGCCAGCAGCTTTGGCGGGGGAAAGAACACCGGGGAGCTGTTTTTT
TRBD1 | TRBJ1-2 | NA | 14 | TRBV29-1 | CSVDGTGANYGYTF | TGCAGCGTTGACGGGACAGGTGCGAACTATGGCTACACCTTC
TRBD2 | TRBJ2-1 | NA | 16 | TRBV30 | CAWKLAGGLSYNEQFF | TGTGCCTGGAAACTAGCGGGAGGGCTAAGCTACAATGAGCAGTTCTTC
NA | TRBJ1-3 | NA | 17 | TRBV2 | CASSERGSFIAGNTIYF | TGTGCCAGCAGTGAAAGAGGGTCCTTCATAGCTGGAAACACCATATATTTT
TRBD2 | TRBJ2-3 | once | 18 | TRBV30 | CAWSLTVSLGGSGDTQYF | TGTGCCTGGAGCCTAACAGTCTCCTTAGGCGGGAGTGGGGATACGCAGTATTTT
NA | TRBJ2-6 | NA | 18 | TRBV7-6 | CASRIAFSRLSGANVLTF | TGTGCCAGCAGAATAGCGTTTAGCAGACTCTCTGGGGCCAACGTCCTGACTTTC
NA | TRBJ1-5 | NA | 13 | TRBV7-2 | CASSATGHQPQHF | TGTGCCAGCAGCGCCACAGGGCATCAGCCCCAGCATTTT
TRBD1 | TRBJ1-2 | NA | 15 | TRBV3-1/TRBV3-2 | CASRRDGQGVRGYTF | TGTGCCAGCAGGAGAGATGGACAGGGGGTAAGGGGCTACACCTTC
NA | TRBJ2-7 | NA | 13 | TRBV6-1 | CASNLRLGYEQYF | TGTGCCAGCAACCTCAGACTTGGATACGAGCAGTACTTC
TRBD2 | TRBJ2-2 | NA | 18 | TRBV6-2/TRBV6-3 | CASSYPRLAGMNTGELFF | TGTGCCAGCAGTTACCCCCGACTAGCGGGGATGAACACCGGGGAGCTGTTTTTT
NA | TRBJ2-7 | NA | 13 | TRBV2 | CASSVDGTYEQYF | TGTGCCAGCAGTGTAGACGGGACCTACGAGCAGTACTTC
NA | TRBJ2-2 | NA | 15 | TRBV15 | CATHRGGSATGELFF | TGTGCCACCCATAGGGGGGGTTCAGCCACCGGGGAGCTGTTTTTT
NA | TRBJ1-2 | NA | 15 | TRBV18 | CASSPRQQSNYGYTF | TGTGCCAGCTCACCGAGACAGCAATCTAACTATGGCTACACCTTC
NA | TRBJ1-1 | NA | 18 | TRBV5-1 | CASSVGSGGGRLNTEAFF | TGCGCCAGCAGCGTTGGGAGCGGAGGAGGACGGTTGAACACTGAAGCTTTCTTT
NA | TRBJ2-1 | NA | 16 | TRBV5-1 | CASSLEVGVALNEQFF | TGCGCCAGCAGCTTGGAGGTCGGGGTAGCGCTTAATGAGCAGTTCTTC
TRBD1 | TRBJ1-6 | NA | 16 | TRBV19 | CASSPRDRGRDSPLHF | TGTGCCAGTAGTCCCCGGGACAGGGGGCGGGATTCACCCCTCCACTTT
TRBD1 | TRBJ1-5 | NA | 15 | TRBV7-2 | CASSSLGQGYQPQHF | TGTGCCAGCAGCTCTCTTGGACAGGGCTATCAGCCCCAGCATTTT
TRBD2 | TRBJ2-3 | NA | 13 | TRBV29-1 | CSLSGDPTDTQYF | TGCAGCCTTAGCGGGGATCCCACAGATACGCAGTATTTT
NA | TRBJ2-5 | NA | 13 | TRBV5-4 | CASSLEGVGTQYF | TGTGCCAGCAGCTTGGAAGGGGTGGGGACCCAGTACTTC
NA | TRBJ2-7 | NA | 14 | TRBV2 | CASSESTALYEQYF | TGTGCCAGCAGTGAGTCGACAGCACTCTACGAGCAGTACTTC
NA | TRBJ1-1 | NA | 16 | TRBV12-1 | CASSFAVDRDNTEAFF | TGTGCCAGCAGCTTTGCAGTTGACAGGGATAACACTGAAGCTTTCTTT
NA | TRBJ2-1 | once | 17 | TRBV7-8 | CASSRRPTGSSYNEQFF | TGTGCCAGCAGCCGACGCCCTACAGGGAGCTCCTACAATGAGCAGTTCTTC
NA | TRBJ1-1 | NA | 13 | TRBV7-3 | CASSLLGGTEAFF | TGTGCCAGCAGCTTACTTGGAGGGACTGAAGCTTTCTTT
NA | TRBJ2-1 | NA | 11 | TRBV2 | CASSFTVEQFF | TGTGCCAGCAGTTTTACGGTTGAGCAGTTCTTC
TRBD2 | TRBJ2-1 | NA | 15 | TRBV5-4 | CASSLELAGWGEQFF | TGTGCCAGCAGCTTGGAACTAGCGGGATGGGGTGAGCAGTTCTTC
NA | TRBJ2-7 | NA | 14 | TRBV5-6 | CASSTPGTLGEQYF | TGTGCCAGCAGCACCCCCGGGACATTGGGCGAGCAGTACTTC
NA | TRBJ2-7 | NA | 14 | TRBV11-2 | CASSPEVSSYEQYF | TGTGCCAGCAGCCCGGAGGTTAGCTCCTACGAGCAGTACTTC
NA | TRBJ1-6 | few | 14 | TRBV18 | CASSPPYAGSPLHF | TGTGCCAGCTCACCACCGTACGCGGGATCACCCCTCCACTTT
TRBD2 | TRBJ2-7 | once | 15 | TRBV3-1/TRBV3-2 | CASSQDGRPSYEQYF | TGTGCCAGCAGCCAAGACGGGAGGCCCTCCTACGAGCAGTACTTC
TRBD1 | TRBJ1-2 | NA | 13 | TRBV6-5 | CASRGQVRHGYTF | TGTGCCAGCAGAGGACAGGTCCGTCATGGCTACACCTTC
NA | TRBJ2-5 | NA | 11 | TRBV10-3 | CAISAGETQYF | TGTGCCATCAGTGCGGGGGAGACCCAGTACTTC
NA | TRBJ2-7 | once | 12 | TRBV10-3 | CAITSGSDEQYF | TGTGCCATCACCTCAGGGTCGGACGAGCAGTACTTC
NA | TRBJ1-1 | NA | 14 | TRBV18 | CASFEAGRNTEAFF | TGTGCCAGCTTTGAGGCCGGTAGGAACACTGAAGCTTTCTTT
NA | TRBJ1-1 | NA | 15 | TRBV18 | CASSPGARVDTEAFF | TGTGCCAGCTCTCCAGGGGCCAGGGTGGACACTGAAGCTTTCTTT
TRBD1 | TRBJ2-7 | NA | 13 | TRBV30 | CACTGGAAYEQYF | TGTGCCTGCACAGGGGGCGCGGCCTACGAGCAGTACTTC
NA | TRBJ2-6 | NA | 16 | TRBV29-1 | CSVEPIGGSGANVLTF | TGCAGCGTTGAACCCATAGGGGGATCCGGGGCCAACGTCCTGACTTTC
TRBD2 | TRBJ2-2 | NA | 18 | TRBV9 | CASSVLLAGPGNTGELFF | TGTGCCAGCAGCGTACTCCTAGCGGGCCCCGGGAACACCGGGGAGCTGTTTTTT
TRBD1 | TRBJ1-1 | once | 15 | TRBV19 | CASSVRTGGDTEAFF | TGTGCCAGTAGTGTCAGGACAGGGGGAGATACTGAAGCTTTCTTT
NA | TRBJ2-2 | NA | 16 | TRBV30 | CAWSRLVPSDTGELFF | TGTGCCTGGAGTAGACTAGTCCCATCGGACACCGGGGAGCTGTTTTTT
NA | TRBJ1-2 | NA | 13 | TRBV19 | CASSKQGNYGYTF | TGTGCCAGTAGTAAACAGGGTAACTATGGCTACACCTTC
NA | TRBJ2-5 | NA | 14 | TRBV7-2 | CASSSYRVQETQYF | TGTGCCAGCAGCTCCTACAGGGTCCAAGAGACCCAGTACTTC
NA | TRBJ2-7 | few | 13 | TRBV5-1 | CASSFRENYEQYF | TGCGCCAGCAGCTTCCGGGAAAACTACGAGCAGTACTTC
TRBD2 | TRBJ2-1 | NA | 17 | TRBV30 | CAWSVWRTSGSENEQFF | TGTGCCTGGAGTGTATGGCGGACTAGCGGGAGCGAGAATGAGCAGTTCTTC
NA | TRBJ1-3 | few | 13 | TRBV30 | CAWGASAGNTIYF | TGTGCCTGGGGGGCCAGTGCAGGAAACACCATATATTTT
NA | TRBJ2-1 | few | 14 | TRBV11-3 | CASSSRGSLSEQFF | TGTGCCAGCAGCTCCCGGGGGAGCTTAAGTGAGCAGTTCTTC
NA | TRBJ1-1 | few | 12 | TRBV6-5 | CASREGAREAFF | TGTGCCAGCAGGGAGGGAGCCAGGGAGGCTTTCTTT
NA | TRBJ2-5 | NA | 14 | TRBV2 | CASRPLAGAETQYF | TGTGCCAGCAGACCCCTGGCAGGGGCAGAGACCCAGTACTTC
TRBD2 | TRBJ2-7 | NA | 16 | TRBV5-1 | CASSLEGTNILYEQYF | TGCGCCAGCAGCTTGGAGGGGACTAACATACTATACGAGCAGTACTTC
NA | TRBJ2-7 | NA | 13 | TRBV11-3 | CASSIDSSYEQYF | TGTGCCAGCAGCATCGACAGCTCCTACGAGCAGTACTTC
TRBD1 | TRBJ1-2 | NA | 15 | TRBV11-1 | CASSLGGQGNYGYTF | TGTGCCAGCAGCTTAGGAGGACAGGGAAACTATGGCTACACCTTC
TRBD2 | TRBJ2-1 | NA | 19 | TRBV19 | CASSTRGSSGRLGHNEQFF | TGTGCCAGTAGTACAAGGGGGAGTAGCGGGAGATTGGGACACAATGAGCAGTTCTTC
NA | TRBJ2-3 | few | 16 | TRBV27 | CASRPRQRTFTDTQYF | TGTGCCAGCAGACCCAGACAGAGAACCTTCACAGATACGCAGTATTTT